The subject of this entry is one TCR beta chain. The sample originates from a study of control samples from healthy donors and cancer patients. TCRdb keeps only in-frame clones here, not all; method: immunoSEQ multiplex PCR. The sample carries tens of thousands of clones, about 94% recorded once. CDR1 and CDR2 (germline): LNHDA, SQIVND (reference sequence). CDR3 length equals 12 residues. V was shortened by 3 bases and J by 4 bases, with 4 bases between the two germline ends. Input material: blood. V gene TRBV19 combines with J gene TRBJ2-1, with D unresolved. The receptor was isolated from a man in his sixties in good health. The CDR3 nucleotides are TGTGCCAGTAGTATGACATACAATGAGCAGTTCTTC. Residues: CASSMTYNEQFF. Drawing the rest from reference TRBV19 and TRBJ2-1, the complete variable domain is DGGITQSPKYLFRKEGQNVTLSCEQNLNHDAMYWYRQDPGQGLRLIYYSQIVNDFQKGDIAEGYSVSREKKESFPLTVTSAQKNPTAFYLCASSMTYNEQFFGPGTRLTVL.